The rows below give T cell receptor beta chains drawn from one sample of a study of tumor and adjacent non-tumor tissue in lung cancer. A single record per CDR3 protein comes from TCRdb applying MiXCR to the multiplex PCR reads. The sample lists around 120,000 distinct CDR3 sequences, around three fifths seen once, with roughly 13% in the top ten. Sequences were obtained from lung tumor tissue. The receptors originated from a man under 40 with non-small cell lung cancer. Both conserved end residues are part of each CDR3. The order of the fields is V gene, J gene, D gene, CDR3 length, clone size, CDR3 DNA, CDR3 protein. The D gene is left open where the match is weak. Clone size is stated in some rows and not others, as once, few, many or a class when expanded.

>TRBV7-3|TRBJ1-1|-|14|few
TGTGCCAGCAGCTTAGGGGCGGGCAACACTGAAGCTTTCTTT
CASSLGAGNTEAFF
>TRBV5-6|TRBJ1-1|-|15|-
TGTGCCAGTAGCATGGCCTGTGGGGCAAACACTGAAGCTTTCTTT
CASSMACGANTEAFF
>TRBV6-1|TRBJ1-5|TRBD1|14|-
TGTGCCAGCAGAGTCGGACAGGGAGGTCAGCCCCAGCATTTT
CASRVGQGGQPQHF
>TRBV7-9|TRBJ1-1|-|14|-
TGTGCCAGCAGCCCGACGGGGGGCGGCACTGAAGCTTTCTTT
CASSPTGGGTEAFF
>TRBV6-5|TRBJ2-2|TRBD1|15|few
TGTGCCAGAAGTGCCTGGGACAGCCGATCGGGAGAGCTGTTTTTT
CARSAWDSRSGELFF
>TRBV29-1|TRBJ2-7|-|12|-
TGCTGCGTCGCCGAGACAGTCTACGAGCAGTATTTC
CCVAETVYEQYF
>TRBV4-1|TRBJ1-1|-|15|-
TGCGCCAGCAGCCAAGAAGGGCGGAATGACACTGAAGCTTTCTTT
CASSQEGRNDTEAFF
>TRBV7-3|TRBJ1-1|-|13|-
TGTGCCAGCAGGGCTCCGGGGGGCACTGAAGCTTTCTTT
CASRAPGGTEAFF
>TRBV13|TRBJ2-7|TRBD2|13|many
TGTGCCAGCAGCCGAGGACTAGCCCACGAGCAGTACTTC
CASSRGLAHEQYF
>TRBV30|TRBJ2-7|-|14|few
TGTGCCTGGAGTGTACGGAGACACAGCTACGAGCAGTACTTC
CAWSVRRHSYEQYF
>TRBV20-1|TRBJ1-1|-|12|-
TGCAGTGCTAGGGGGGGGCCGACTCAAGCTTTCTTT
CSARGGPTQAFF
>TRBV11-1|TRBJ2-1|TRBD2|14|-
TGTGTCAGCAGCTTGGGGACTAGACCTCCCGAGCAGTTCTTC
CVSSLGTRPPEQFF
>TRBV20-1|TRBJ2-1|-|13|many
TGCAGTGCTTTCCTGACAGCAACGAATGAGCAGTTCTTC
CSAFLTATNEQFF
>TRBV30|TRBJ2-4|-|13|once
TGTGCCTGGAGTGTACAGGGAAAAAACATTCAGTACTTC
CAWSVQGKNIQYF
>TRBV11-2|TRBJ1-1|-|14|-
TGTGCCAGCAGGGGGGAGGGGCCACGTACTGAAGCTTTCTTT
CASRGEGPRTEAFF
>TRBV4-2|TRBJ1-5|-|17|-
TGTGCCAGCAGCCAAGATCTCCAGCGCGATGTCACAGATACGCAGCATTTT
CASSQDLQRDVTDTQHF
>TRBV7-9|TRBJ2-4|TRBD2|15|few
TGTGCCAGCCCGACTAGCGGGAGGGTGGGGGACATTCAGTACTTC
CASPTSGRVGDIQYF
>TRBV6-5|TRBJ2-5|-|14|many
TGTGCCAGCAGACCCCCGGGCCCCCAAGAGACCCAGTACTTC
CASRPPGPQETQYF
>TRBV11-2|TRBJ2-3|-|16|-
TGTACCAGCAGCTTAGGGTCAGCGGGTAGCACAGATACGCAGTATTTT
CTSSLGSAGSTDTQYF
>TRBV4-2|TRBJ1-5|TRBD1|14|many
TGTGCCAGCAGCCAAGGGACAGGGATTCAGCCCCAGCATTTT
CASSQGTGIQPQHF
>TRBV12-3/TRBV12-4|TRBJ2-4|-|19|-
TGTACCAGCAGTTCAGGGTATGGGGCTTCGATCCAAGCCAAAAACATTCAGTACTTC
CTSSSGYGASIQAKNIQYF
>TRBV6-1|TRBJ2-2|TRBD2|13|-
TGTGCCAGCAAGGCGGGAGGCACCGGGGAGCTGTTTTTT
CASKAGGTGELFF
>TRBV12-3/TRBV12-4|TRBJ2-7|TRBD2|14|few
TGTGCCAGTATAAGACTAGCGGGGTCAGGGGAGCAATACTTC
CASIRLAGSGEQYF
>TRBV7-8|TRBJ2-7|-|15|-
TGTGCCAGCAGCCTGGGGGCGGGAGAATCCTACGAGCAGTACTTC
CASSLGAGESYEQYF
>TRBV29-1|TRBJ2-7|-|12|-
TGCAGCGTTTATGACGGGGTGGACGAGCAGTACTTC
CSVYDGVDEQYF
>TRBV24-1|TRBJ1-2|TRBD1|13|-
TGTGCCACCAGTGATTTGACAGGGGGCGGCTACACCTTC
CATSDLTGGGYTF
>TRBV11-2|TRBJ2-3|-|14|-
TGTGTCAGCAGCTCCAGGGTGAGGGCAGATGCGCAGTATTTT
CVSSSRVRADAQYF
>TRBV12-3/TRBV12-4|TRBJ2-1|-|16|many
TGTGCCAGCTCTTTAGTTGGGGGCAGGGGTTACAATGAGCAGTTCTTC
CASSLVGGRGYNEQFF
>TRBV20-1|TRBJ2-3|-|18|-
TGTAGTGCTAGAGACCATACTACGACGGGGACCACCACAGATACGCAGTATTTT
CSARDHTTTGTTTDTQYF
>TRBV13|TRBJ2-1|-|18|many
TGTGCCAGCAGCCTCAATAGGGAGTCGGGGGCCTTTTACAATGAGCAGTTCTTC
CASSLNRESGAFYNEQFF
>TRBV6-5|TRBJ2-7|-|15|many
TGTGCCAGCAGTTACTCGGCGGCAGGGGCCTACGAGCAGTACTTC
CASSYSAAGAYEQYF
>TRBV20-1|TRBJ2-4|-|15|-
TGCAGTGCTACCGGACAGCTTTTAGCCAAAAGCATTCAGTACTTC
CSATGQLLAKSIQYF
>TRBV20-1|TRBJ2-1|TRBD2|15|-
TGCAGTGCCCTGACCGCGACTAGCGTTCTCTATGAGCAGTTCTTT
CSALTATSVLYEQFF
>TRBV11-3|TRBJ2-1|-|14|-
TGTGCTACCAGTCCCAGTCCCCTCTACAATGAGCAGTTCTTC
CATSPSPLYNEQFF
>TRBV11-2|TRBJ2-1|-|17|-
TGTGCCAGCAGTTTAGATAGTTGTGCCGCCGCCTACAATGAGCAGTTCTTC
CASSLDSCAAAYNEQFF
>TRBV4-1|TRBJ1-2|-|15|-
TGCGCCAGCAGCCCCACCCATACGGACACCTGTGGCTACACCTTC
CASSPTHTDTCGYTF
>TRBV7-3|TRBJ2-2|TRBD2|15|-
TGCGCCAGCAGCTTACTAGCGGAGAACACCTGGGAGCTGTTTTTT
CASSLLAENTWELFF
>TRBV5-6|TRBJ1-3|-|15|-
TGTGCCAGCAGCCCAAGTTTTTTGTCTGGAAACACCATATATTTT
CASSPSFLSGNTIYF
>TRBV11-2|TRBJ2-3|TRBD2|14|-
TGTGCCAGCAGCTCGGCGGGAGACATAGATACGCAGTATTTT
CASSSAGDIDTQYF
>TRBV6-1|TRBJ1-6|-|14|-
TGTGCCAGCCACTGGGACATCCTTCATTCACCCCTCTACTTT
CASHWDILHSPLYF
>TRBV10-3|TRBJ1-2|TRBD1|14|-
TGTGCCACAAACCGGGACAGGGGTAACTATGGCTACACCTTC
CATNRDRGNYGYTF
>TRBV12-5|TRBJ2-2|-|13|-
TGTGCTAGTGGTTCGGATGTTTCCGGGGAGCTGTTATTT
CASGSDVSGELLF
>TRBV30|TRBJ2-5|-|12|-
TGTGCCGGTGCAGGGAACAGTGAGACCCAGTACTTC
CAGAGNSETQYF
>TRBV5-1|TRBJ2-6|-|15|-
TGCGCCAGCAGACAGGGGACTGCGGGGGCCAACGTCCTGACTTTC
CASRQGTAGANVLTF